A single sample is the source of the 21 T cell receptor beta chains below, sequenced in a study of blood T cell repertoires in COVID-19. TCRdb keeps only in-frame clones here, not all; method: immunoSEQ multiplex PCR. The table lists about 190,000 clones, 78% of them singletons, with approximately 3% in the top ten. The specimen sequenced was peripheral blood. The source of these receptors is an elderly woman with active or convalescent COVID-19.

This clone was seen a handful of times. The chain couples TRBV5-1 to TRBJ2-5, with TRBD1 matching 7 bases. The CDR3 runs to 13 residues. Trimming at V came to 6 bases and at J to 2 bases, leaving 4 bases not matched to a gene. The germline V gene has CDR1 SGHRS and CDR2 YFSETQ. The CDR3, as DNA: TGCGCCAGCACCCTGGACAGGCAAGAGACCCAGTACTTC. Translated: CASTLDRQETQYF.

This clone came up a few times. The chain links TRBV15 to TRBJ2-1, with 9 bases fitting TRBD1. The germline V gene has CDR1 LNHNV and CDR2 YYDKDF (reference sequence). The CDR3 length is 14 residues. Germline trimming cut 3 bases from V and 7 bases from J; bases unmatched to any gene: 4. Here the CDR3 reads CATSRRTGENEQFF. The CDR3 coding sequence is TGTGCCACCAGCAGGAGGACAGGGGAGAATGAGCAGTTCTTC.

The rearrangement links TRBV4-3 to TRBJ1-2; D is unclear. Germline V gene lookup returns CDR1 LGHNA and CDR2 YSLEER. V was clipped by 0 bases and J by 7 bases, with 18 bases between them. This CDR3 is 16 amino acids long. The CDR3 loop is CASSQETGVMATGYTF. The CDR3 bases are TGCGCCAGCAGCCAAGAAACGGGTGTCATGGCTACTGGCTACACCTTC.

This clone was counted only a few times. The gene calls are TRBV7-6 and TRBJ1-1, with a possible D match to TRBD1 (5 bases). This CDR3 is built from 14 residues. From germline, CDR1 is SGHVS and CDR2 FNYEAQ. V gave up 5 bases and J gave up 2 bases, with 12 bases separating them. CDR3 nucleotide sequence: TGTGCCAGCAGCCCTCCCGACAGAAACACTGAAGCTTTCTTT. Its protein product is CASSPPDRNTEAFF.

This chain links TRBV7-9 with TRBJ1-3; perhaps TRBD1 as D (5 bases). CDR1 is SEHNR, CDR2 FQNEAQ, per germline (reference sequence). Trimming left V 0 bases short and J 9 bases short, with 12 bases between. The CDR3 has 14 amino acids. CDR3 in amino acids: CASSLAALDTTIYF. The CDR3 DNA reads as TGTGCCAGCAGCTTAGCCGCCCTGGACACCACCATATATTTT.

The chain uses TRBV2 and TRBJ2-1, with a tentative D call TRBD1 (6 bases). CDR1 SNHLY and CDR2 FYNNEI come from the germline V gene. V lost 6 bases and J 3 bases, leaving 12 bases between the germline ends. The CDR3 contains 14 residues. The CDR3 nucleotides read TGTGCCAGCAGACAGGGCAAACTCTACAATGAGCAGTTCTTC. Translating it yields CASRQGKLYNEQFF.

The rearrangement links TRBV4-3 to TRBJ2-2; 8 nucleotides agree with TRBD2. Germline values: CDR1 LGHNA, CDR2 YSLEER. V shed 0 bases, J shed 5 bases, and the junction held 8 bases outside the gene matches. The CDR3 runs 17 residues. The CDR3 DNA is TGCGCCAGCAGCCAAGATCAGCGGGGGCCCGAGACCGGGGAGCTGTTTTTT. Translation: CASSQDQRGPETGELFF.

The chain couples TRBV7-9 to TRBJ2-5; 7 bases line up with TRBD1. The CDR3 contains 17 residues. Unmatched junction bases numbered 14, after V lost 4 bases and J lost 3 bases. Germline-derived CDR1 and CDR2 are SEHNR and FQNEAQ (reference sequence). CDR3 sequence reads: CASSSEETGDWEETQYF. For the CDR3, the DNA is TGTGCCAGCAGCTCCGAGGAAACAGGGGATTGGGAAGAGACCCAGTACTTC.

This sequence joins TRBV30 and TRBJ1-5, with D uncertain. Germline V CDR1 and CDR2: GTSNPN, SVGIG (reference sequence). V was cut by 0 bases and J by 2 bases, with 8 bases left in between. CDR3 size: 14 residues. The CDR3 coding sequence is TGTGCCTGGAGTGTACCTCGGGGCAATCAGCCCCAGCATTTT. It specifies CAWSVPRGNQPQHF.

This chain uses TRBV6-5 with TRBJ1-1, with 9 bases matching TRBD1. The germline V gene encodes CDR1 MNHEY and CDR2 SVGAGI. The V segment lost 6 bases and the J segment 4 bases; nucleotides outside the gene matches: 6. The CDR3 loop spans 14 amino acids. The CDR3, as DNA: TGTGCCAGCAGGGGACAGGGCCGATTCACTGAAGCTTTCTTT. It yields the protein CASRGQGRFTEAFF.

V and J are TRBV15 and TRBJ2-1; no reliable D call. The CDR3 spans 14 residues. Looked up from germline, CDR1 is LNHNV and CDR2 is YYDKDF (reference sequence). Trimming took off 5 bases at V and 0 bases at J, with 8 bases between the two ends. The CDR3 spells CATSLSGSYNEQFF. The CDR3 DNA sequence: TGTGCCACCAGCCTGTCGGGCTCCTACAATGAGCAGTTCTTC.

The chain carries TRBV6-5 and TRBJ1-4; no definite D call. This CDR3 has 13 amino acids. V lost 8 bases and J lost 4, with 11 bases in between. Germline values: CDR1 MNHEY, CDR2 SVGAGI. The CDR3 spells CASRTSINEKLFF. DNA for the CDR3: TGTGCCAGCCGGACTTCAATTAATGAAAAACTGTTTTTT.

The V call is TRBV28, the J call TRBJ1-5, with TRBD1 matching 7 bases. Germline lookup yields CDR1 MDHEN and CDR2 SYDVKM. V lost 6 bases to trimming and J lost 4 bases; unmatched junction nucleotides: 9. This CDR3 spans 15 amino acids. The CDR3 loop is CASRDFGTDNQPQHF. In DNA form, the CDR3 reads TGTGCCAGCAGGGACTTCGGGACAGATAATCAGCCCCAGCATTTT. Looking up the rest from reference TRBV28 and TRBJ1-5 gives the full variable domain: DVKVTQSSRYLVKRTGEKVFLECVQDMDHENMFWYRQDPGLGLRLIYFSYDVKMKEKGDIPEGYSVSREKKERFSLILESASTNQTSMYLCASRDFGTDNQPQHFGDGTRLSIL.

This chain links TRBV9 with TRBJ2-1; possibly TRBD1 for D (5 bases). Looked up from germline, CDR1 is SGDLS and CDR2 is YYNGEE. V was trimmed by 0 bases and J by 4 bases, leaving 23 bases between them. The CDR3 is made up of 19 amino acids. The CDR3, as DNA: TGTGCCAGCAGCGTAGTACAAGGGGATGCGACGGGTTCATACAATGAGCAGTTCTTC. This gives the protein CASSVVQGDATGSYNEQFF.

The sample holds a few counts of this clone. The CDR3 nucleotides read TGTGCCAGCAGTTGGACAGAAGCTAACTATGGCTACACCTTC. This sequence encodes CASSWTEANYGYTF. V and J are TRBV6-5 and TRBJ1-2, with D perhaps matching TRBD1 (6 bases). The CDR3 has 14 amino acids. Germline V lookup: CDR1 MNHEY, CDR2 SVGAGI. V was cut by 4 bases and J by 0 bases, with 9 bases left in between.

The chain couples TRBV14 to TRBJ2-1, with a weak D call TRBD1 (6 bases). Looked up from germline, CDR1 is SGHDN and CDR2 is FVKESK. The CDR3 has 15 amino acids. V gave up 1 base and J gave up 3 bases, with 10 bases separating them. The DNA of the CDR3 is TGTGCCAGCAGCCAAGGGGGGCCCCACTACAATGAGCAGTTCTTC. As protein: CASSQGGPHYNEQFF.

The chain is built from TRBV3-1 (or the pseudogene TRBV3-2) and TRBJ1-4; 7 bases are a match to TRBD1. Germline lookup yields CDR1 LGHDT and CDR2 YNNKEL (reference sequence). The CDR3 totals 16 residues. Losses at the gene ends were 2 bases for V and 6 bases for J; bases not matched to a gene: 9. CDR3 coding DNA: TGTGCCAGCAGCCAAACACTCGGCAGGGGGGATGAAAAACTGTTTTTT. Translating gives CASSQTLGRGDEKLFF.

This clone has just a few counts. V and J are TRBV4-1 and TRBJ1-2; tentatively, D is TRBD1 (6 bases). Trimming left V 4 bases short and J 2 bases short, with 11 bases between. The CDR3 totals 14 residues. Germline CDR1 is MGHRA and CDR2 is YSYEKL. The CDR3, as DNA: TGCGCCAGCAGCCGCAGGGGACCGAACTATGGCTACACCTTC. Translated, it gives CASSRRGPNYGYTF.

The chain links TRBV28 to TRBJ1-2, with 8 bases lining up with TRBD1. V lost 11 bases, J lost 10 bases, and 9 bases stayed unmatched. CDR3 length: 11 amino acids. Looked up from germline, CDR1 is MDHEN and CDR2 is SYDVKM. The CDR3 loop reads CAYRGKSDYTF. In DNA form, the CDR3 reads TGTGCCTACAGGGGGAAGTCGGACTACACCTTC.

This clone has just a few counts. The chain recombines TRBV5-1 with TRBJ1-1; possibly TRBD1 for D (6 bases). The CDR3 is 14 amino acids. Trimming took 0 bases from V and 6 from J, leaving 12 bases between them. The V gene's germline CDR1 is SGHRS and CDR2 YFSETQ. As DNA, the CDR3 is TGCGCCAGCAGCTTGGCCAGGGGTCCATCTGAAGCTTTCTTT. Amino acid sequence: CASSLARGPSEAFF.

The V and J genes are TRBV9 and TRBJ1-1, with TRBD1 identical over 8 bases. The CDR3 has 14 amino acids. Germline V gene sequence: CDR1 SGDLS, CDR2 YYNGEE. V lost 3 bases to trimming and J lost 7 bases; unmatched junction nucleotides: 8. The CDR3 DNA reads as TGTGCCAGCAGCGCCGGACAGGGTTCTGGTGAAGCTTTCTTT. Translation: CASSAGQGSGEAFF.